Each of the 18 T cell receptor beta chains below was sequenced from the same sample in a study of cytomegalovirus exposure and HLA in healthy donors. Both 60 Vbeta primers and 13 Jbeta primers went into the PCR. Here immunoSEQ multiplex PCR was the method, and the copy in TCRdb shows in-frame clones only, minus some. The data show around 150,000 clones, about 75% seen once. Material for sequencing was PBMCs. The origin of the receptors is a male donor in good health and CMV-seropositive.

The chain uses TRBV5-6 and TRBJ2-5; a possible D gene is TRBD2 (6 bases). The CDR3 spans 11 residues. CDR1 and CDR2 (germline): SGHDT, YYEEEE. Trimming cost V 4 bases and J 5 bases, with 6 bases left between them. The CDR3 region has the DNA TGTGCCAGCAGCGCGGGGGAGACCCAGTACTTC. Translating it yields CASSAGETQYF.

This CDR3 reads CASNHRTAVTDGYTF. The CDR3 nucleotides are TGTGCCAGCAACCACAGGACGGCCGTTACTGATGGCTACACCTTC. The chain is built from TRBV5-8 and TRBJ1-2, with D perhaps TRBD1 (5 bases). V dropped 6 bases and J dropped 6 bases, with 21 bases sitting between them. The germline V gene encodes CDR1 SGHTS and CDR2 YDEGEE. The CDR3 sequence is 15 residues long.

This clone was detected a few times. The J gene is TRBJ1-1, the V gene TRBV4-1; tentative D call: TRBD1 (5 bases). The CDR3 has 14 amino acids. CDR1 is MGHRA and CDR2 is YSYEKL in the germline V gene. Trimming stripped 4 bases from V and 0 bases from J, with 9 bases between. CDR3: CASSPGGVNTEAFF. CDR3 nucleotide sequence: TGCGCCAGCAGCCCCGGAGGGGTGAACACTGAAGCTTTCTTT.

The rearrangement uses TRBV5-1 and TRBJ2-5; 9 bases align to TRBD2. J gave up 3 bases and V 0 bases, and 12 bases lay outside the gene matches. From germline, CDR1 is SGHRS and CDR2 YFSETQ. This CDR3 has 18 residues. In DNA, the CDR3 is TGCGCCAGCAGCTTGGCTGCTAGCGGGGACCGAGGGGAAGAGACCCAGTACTTC. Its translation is CASSLAASGDRGEETQYF.

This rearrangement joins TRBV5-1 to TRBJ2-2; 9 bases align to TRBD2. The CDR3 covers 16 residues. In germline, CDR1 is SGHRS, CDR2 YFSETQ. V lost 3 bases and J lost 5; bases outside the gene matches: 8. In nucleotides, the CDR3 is TGCGCCAGCAGCTCTCCTTTAGCGGGGGTGACCGGGGAGCTGTTTTTT. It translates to CASSSPLAGVTGELFF.

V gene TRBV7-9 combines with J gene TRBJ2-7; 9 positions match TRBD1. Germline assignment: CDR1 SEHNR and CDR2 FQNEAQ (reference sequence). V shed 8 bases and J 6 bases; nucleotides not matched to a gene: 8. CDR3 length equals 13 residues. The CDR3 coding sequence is TGTGCCAGCGGTCGACAGGGGGAAGGCGAGCAGTACTTC. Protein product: CASGRQGEGEQYF.

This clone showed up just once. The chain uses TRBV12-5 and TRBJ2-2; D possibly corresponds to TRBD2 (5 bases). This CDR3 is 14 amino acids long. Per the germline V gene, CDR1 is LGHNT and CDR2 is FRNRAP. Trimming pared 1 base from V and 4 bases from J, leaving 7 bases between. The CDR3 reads CASGLGGFTGELFF. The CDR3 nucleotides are TGTGCTAGTGGTTTGGGAGGGTTCACCGGGGAGCTGTTTTTT.

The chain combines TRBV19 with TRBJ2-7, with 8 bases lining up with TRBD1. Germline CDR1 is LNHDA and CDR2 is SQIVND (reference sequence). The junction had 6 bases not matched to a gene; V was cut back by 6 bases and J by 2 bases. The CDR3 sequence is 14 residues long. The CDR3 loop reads CASRAGTGPYEQYF. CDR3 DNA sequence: TGTGCCAGTAGGGCCGGGACAGGACCCTACGAGCAGTACTTC.

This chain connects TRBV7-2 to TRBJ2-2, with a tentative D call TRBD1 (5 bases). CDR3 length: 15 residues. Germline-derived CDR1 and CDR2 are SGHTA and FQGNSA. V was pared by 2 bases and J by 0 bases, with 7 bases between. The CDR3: CASSLRGPNTGELFF. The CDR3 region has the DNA TGTGCCAGCAGCTTAAGGGGCCCGAACACCGGGGAGCTGTTTTTT.

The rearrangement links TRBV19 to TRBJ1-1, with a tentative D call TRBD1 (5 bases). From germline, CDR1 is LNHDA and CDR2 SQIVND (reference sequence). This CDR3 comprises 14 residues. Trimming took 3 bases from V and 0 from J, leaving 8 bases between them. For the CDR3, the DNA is TGTGCCAGTAGTATTGGGGCGTTGAACACTGAAGCTTTCTTT. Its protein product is CASSIGALNTEAFF.

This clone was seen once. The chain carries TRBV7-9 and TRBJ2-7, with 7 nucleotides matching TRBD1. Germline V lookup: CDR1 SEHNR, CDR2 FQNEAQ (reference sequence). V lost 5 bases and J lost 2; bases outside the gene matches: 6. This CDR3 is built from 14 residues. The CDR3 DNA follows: TGTGCCAGCAGCCCAGGGACAGCTACCTACGAGCAGTACTTC. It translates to CASSPGTATYEQYF.

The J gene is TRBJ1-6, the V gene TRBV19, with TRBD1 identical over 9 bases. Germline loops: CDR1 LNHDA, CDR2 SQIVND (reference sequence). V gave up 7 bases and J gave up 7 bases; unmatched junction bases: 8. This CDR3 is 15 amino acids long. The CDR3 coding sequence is TGTGCCAGTACCGAGACAGGGGGTATGAATTCACCCCTCCACTTT. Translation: CASTETGGMNSPLHF. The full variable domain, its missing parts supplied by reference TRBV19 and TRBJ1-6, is DGGITQSPKYLFRKEGQNVTLSCEQNLNHDAMYWYRQDPGQGLRLIYYSQIVNDFQKGDIAEGYSVSREKKESFPLTVTSAQKNPTAFYLCASTETGGMNSPLHFGNGTRLTVT.

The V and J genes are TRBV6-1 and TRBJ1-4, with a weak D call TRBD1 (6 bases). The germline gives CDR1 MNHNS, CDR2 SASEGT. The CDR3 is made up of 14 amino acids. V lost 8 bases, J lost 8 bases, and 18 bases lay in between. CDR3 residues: CASRLGGAGEKLFF. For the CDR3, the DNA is TGTGCCAGCCGCCTAGGGGGGGCGGGAGAAAAACTGTTTTTT.

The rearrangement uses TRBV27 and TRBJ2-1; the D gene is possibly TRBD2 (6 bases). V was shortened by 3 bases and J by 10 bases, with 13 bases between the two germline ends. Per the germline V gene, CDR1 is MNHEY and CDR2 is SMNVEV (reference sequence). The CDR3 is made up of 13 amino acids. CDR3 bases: TGTGCCAGCAGTTTCGGCGGGGAAGGCGAGCAGTTCTTC. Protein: CASSFGGEGEQFF.

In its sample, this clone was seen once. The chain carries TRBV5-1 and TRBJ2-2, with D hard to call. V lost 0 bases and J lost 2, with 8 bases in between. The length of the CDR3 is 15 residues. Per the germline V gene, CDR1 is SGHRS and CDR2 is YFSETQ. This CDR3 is CASSLESINTGELFF. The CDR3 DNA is TGCGCCAGCAGCTTGGAATCAATCAACACCGGGGAGCTGTTTTTT.

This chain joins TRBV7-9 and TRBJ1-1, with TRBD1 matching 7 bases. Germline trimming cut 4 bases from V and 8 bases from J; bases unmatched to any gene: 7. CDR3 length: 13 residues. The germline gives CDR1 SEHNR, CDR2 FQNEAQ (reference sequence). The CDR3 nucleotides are TGTGCCAGCAGCTGGCAGGGGGATGAGGAAGCTTTCTTT. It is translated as CASSWQGDEEAFF.

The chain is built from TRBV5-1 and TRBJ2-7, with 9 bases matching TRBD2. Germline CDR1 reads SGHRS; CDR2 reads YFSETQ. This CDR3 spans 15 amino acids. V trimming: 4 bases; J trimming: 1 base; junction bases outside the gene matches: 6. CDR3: CASSAYSGGSYEQYF. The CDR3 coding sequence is TGCGCCAGCAGCGCCTATAGCGGGGGATCCTACGAGCAGTACTTC.

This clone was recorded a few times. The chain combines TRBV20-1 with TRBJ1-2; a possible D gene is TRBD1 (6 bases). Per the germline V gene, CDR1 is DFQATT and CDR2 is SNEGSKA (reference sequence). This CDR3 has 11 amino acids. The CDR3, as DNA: TGCAGGGCCCCAGGGGACTATGGCTACACCTTC. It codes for CRAPGDYGYTF.